The source of this TCR beta chain is a study of T cells expressing NK-cell markers. Regarding the study as a whole: Where a handful of donors were concerned, these clonotypes also led the CD3+CD56-NKG2C+ fraction. Questions lingered over whether expanded NKG2C+ T cell clones were HCMV-specific.

Note on this clonotype: The target antigen is unknown.

The TCR beta cDNA came from 5'RACE template switching with UMIs. TCRdb reprocessed the 5' RACE reads, with one entry per CDR3 protein and no DNA. This sample's table reports 150,000 to 180,000 distinct CDR3 sequences. The receptor's source is a woman in her forties or fifties in good health. The sample taken for sequencing was blood T cells: a sorted CD56 or NKG2C T cell subset, CD4+ or CD8+ T cells, or bulk PBMC T cells (not recorded which).

The CDR3 sequence is CASSSPRDGTQYF. The chain carries TRBV7-3 and TRBJ2-3; without DNA, the TCRdb call of TRBD1 cannot be checked. Germline loops: CDR1 SGHTA, CDR2 FQGTGA. The CDR3 has 13 amino acids.